This T cell receptor (beta chain) emerged from a study of blood T cells in healthy people across ages. Comment on this clonotype: Its antigen is not known.

Next came a second PCR, run for roughly 7 to 12 cycles, which used a sample-barcoded 5' primer along with a J-beta primer mix. TCRdb re-analysed the 5' RACE reads in MiXCR, keeping a single row per CDR3 protein. Of 600,000 or so distinct CDR3 sequences listed, about 30% are singletons. Study-wide results and limits: In long-lived donors, naive CD4+ cell counts and diversity exceeded those of aged donors. Investigators treated diversity estimates from one million T cells as underestimates. Older age went with lower TCR beta diversity per million T cells, in a roughly linear way.

Trimming cost V 8 bases and J 6 bases, with 16 bases left between them. The CDR3 has 12 residues. CDR1 and CDR2 (germline): GTSNPN, SVGIG (reference sequence). The V and J genes are TRBV30 and TRBJ1-1, with no clear D. The clonotype originates from an elderly woman in good health. The sequencing input was blood. CDR3 coding DNA: TGTGCCGGAACTATGGGAACGGCTGAAGCTTTCTTT. It yields the protein CAGTMGTAEAFF.